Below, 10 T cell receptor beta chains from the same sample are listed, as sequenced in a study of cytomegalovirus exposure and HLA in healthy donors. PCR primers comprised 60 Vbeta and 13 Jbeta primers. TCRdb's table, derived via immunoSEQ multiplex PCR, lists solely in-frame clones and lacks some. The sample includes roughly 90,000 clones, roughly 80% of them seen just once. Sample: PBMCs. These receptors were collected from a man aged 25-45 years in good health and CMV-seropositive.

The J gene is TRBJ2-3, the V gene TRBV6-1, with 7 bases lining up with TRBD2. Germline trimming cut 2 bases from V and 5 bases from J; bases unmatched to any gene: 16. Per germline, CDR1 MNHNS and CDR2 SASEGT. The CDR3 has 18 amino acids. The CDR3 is CASSERRAGADLGDTQYF. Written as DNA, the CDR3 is TGTGCCAGCAGTGAACGTAGGGCGGGAGCTGACCTGGGAGATACGCAGTATTTT.

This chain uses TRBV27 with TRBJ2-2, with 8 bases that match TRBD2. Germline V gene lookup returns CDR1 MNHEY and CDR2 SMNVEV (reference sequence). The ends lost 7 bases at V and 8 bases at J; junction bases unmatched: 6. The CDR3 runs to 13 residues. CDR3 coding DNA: TGTGCCAGCATGTTCCTAGCGGGTGGGGAGCTGTTTTTT. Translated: CASMFLAGGELFF.

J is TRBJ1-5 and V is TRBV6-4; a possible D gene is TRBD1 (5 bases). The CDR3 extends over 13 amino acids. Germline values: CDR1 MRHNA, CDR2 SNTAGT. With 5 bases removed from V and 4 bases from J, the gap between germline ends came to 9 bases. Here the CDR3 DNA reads TGTGCCAGCAGTCCGGGGGAAAATCAGCCCCAGCATTTT. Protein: CASSPGENQPQHF.

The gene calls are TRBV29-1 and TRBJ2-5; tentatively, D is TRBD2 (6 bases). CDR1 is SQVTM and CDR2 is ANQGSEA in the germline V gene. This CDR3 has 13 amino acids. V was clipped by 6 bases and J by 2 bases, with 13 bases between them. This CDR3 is CSVAGRSQETQYF. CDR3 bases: TGCAGCGTCGCGGGACGGTCTCAAGAGACCCAGTACTTC. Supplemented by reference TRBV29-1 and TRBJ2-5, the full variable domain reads SAVISQKPSRDICQRGTSLTIQCQVDSQVTMMFWYRQQPGQSLTLIATANQGSEATYESGFVIDKFPISRPNLTFSTLTVSNMSPEDSSIYLCSVAGRSQETQYFGPGTRLLVL.

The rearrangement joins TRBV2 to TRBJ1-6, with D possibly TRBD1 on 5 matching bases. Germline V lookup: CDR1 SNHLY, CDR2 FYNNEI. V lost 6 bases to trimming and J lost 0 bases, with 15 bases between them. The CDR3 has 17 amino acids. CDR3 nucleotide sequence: TGTGCCAGCAGGGGGCCGTCACCGAGCTCCTATAATTCACCCCTCCACTTT. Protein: CASRGPSPSSYNSPLHF.

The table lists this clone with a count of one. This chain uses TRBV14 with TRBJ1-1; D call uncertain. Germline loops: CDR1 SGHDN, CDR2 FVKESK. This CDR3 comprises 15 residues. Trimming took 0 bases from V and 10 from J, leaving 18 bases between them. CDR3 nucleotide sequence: TGTGCCAGCAGCCAAGATTGGAGGGCCGTCCCTTTAGCTTTCTTT. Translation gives CASSQDWRAVPLAFF.

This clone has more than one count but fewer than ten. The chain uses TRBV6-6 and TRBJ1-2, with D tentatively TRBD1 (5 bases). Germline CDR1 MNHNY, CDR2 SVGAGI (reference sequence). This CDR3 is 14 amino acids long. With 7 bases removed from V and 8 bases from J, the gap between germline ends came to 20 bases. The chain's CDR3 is CASNSPAGKEGYTF. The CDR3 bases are TGTGCCAGCAACTCACCTGCAGGGAAGGAAGGCTACACCTTC.

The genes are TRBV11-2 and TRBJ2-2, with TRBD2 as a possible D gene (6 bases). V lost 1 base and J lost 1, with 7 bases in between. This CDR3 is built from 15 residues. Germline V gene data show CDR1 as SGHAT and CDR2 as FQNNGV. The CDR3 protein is CASSLAAGNTGELFF. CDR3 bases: TGTGCCAGCAGCTTAGCAGCGGGGAACACCGGGGAGCTGTTTTTT.

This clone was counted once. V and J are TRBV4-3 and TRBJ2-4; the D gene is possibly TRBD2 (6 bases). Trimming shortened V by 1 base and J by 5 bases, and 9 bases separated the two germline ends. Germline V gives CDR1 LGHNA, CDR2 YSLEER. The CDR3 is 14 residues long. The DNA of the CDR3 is TGCGCCAGCAGCCAAGGGAGGGTCCAAAACATTCAGTACTTC. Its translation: CASSQGRVQNIQYF.

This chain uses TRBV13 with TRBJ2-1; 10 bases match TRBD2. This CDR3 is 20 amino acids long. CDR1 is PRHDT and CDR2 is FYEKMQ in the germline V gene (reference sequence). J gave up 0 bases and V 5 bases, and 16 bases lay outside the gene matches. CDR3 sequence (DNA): TGTGCCAGCAGCCACTACACCAGGACTAGCGGAAAAAGCTCCTACAATGAGCAGTTCTTC. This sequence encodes CASSHYTRTSGKSSYNEQFF. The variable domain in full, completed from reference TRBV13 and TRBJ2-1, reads AAGVIQSPRHLIKEKRETATLKCYPIPRHDTVYWYQQGPGQDPQFLISFYEKMQSDKGSIPDRFSAQQFSDYHSELNMSSLELGDSALYFCASSHYTRTSGKSSYNEQFFGPGTRLTVL.